The 9 T cell receptor beta chains below were found in one sample sequenced in a study of T cell responses to AZD1222 COVID-19 vaccine. Some clones are missing from TCRdb's copy, which holds only in-frame ones; the method was immunoSEQ multiplex PCR. The sample has 150,000 to 200,000 clones; 85% to 95% are singletons. The sample was peripheral blood, taken on day 0 of AZD1222 vaccination. The receptors shown here come from an adult in good health.

This clone was detected only once. The rearrangement uses TRBV11-2 and TRBJ2-4; D is perhaps TRBD1 (5 bases). The CDR3 extends over 12 amino acids. V lost 4 bases to trimming and J lost 6 bases, with 7 bases between them. From germline, CDR1 is SGHAT and CDR2 FQNNGV. The CDR3 DNA sequence: TGTGCCAGCAGCTATCAGGGAAACATTCAGTACTTC. Translating gives CASSYQGNIQYF.

The rearrangement links TRBV30 to TRBJ2-3; 9 bases are a match to TRBD2. V trimming: 2 bases; J trimming: 5 bases; junction bases outside the gene matches: 11. Germline V gene sequence: CDR1 GTSNPN, CDR2 SVGIG (reference sequence). There are 16 residues in the CDR3. CDR3 nucleotides: TGTGCCTGGAGTCTTTCGACTAGCGGAGGGGGAGATACGCAGTATTTT. It encodes CAWSLSTSGGGDTQYF.

V usage is TRBV19 and J usage is TRBJ1-2; 7 nucleotides agree with TRBD1. This CDR3 spans 14 amino acids. The germline V gene encodes CDR1 LNHDA and CDR2 SQIVND (reference sequence). J lost 4 bases, V lost 5 bases, and 7 bases had no gene match. The CDR3 reads CASSSLTGRYGYTF. As DNA, the CDR3 is TGTGCCAGTAGTTCTTTGACAGGGCGCTATGGCTACACCTTC.

This rearrangement joins TRBV9 to TRBJ2-1, with 9 bases aligning to TRBD2. The CDR3 spans 16 residues. V dropped 0 bases and J dropped 8; count of bases not matched to a gene: 9. Looked up from germline, CDR1 is SGDLS and CDR2 is YYNGEE. The CDR3 DNA follows: TGTGCCAGCAGCGTAGTTGGCGGGAGGGCCGGGGATGAGCAGTTCTTC. Its translation: CASSVVGGRAGDEQFF. Drawing the rest from reference TRBV9 and TRBJ2-1, the complete variable domain is DSGVTQTPKHLITATGQRVTLRCSPRSGDLSVYWYQQSLDQGLQFLIQYYNGEERAKGNILERFSAQQFPDLHSELNLSSLELGDSALYFCASSVVGGRAGDEQFFGPGTRLTVL.

The V call is TRBV29-1, the J call TRBJ1-1, with D perhaps TRBD1 (5 bases). The ends were cut back, 2 bases at V and 1 base at J, with 8 bases in the middle. The CDR3 extends over 13 amino acids. Germline values: CDR1 SQVTM, CDR2 ANQGSEA. CDR3 loop: CSVELGTNTEAFF. As DNA, the CDR3 is TGCAGCGTTGAATTGGGGACGAACACTGAAGCTTTCTTT.

The chain couples TRBV5-1 to TRBJ1-3; D possibly corresponds to TRBD1 (5 bases). The CDR3 contains 16 residues. V gave up 0 bases and J gave up 7 bases, with 17 bases separating them. Germline V gene sequence: CDR1 SGHRS, CDR2 YFSETQ. The CDR3 reads CASSLVGPRLRNTIYF. CDR3 in DNA: TGCGCCAGCAGCTTGGTGGGGCCCCGGCTGAGGAACACCATATATTTT.

This chain uses TRBV3-1 (or the pseudogene TRBV3-2) with TRBJ2-1; 7 bases line up with TRBD2. CDR3 length: 11 amino acids. Losses at the gene ends were 1 base for V and 15 bases for J; bases not matched to a gene: 3. Per germline, CDR1 LGHDT and CDR2 YNNKEL (reference sequence). The CDR3 nucleotides read TGTGCCAGCAGCCAAGGTGGACTAGTGTTCTTC. The encoded protein is CASSQGGLVFF.

The chain combines TRBV5-1 with TRBJ1-1, with D possibly TRBD1 on 6 matching bases. CDR1 SGHRS and CDR2 YFSETQ come from the germline V gene. The V and J ends lost 4 bases and 0 bases respectively, with 16 bases between them. There are 16 residues in the CDR3. Here the CDR3 reads CASSARQAHMNTEAFF. The CDR3 coding sequence is TGCGCCAGCAGCGCTCGACAGGCACACATGAACACTGAAGCTTTCTTT.

The chain employs TRBV24-1 and TRBJ2-2, with D possibly being TRBD1 (6 bases). This CDR3 comprises 17 residues. Germline values: CDR1 KGHDR, CDR2 SFDVKD. V lost 4 bases, J lost 3 bases, and 17 bases lay in between. CDR3 DNA sequence: TGTGCCACCAGTGACCCAGTGACAGGCCTGGACACCGGGGAGCTGTTTTTT. Translated: CATSDPVTGLDTGELFF.